Shown below are 27 T cell receptor beta chains from a single sample sequenced in a study of shared clonotypes between healthy human individuals. This table comes from immunoSEQ multiplex PCR, and its TCRdb copy is limited to in-frame clones, with some not included. This table has about 1 million clones, roughly 70% appearing once. Sequencing was performed on memory CD4+ T cells sorted from blood. The subset denotes: CD45RA-negative fraction. The receptors here all came from a man between 18 and 29 years old in good health.

V gene TRBV5-1 combines with J gene TRBJ1-6; D is ambiguous. Per the germline V gene, CDR1 is SGHRS and CDR2 is YFSETQ. The ends were cut back, 0 bases at V and 4 bases at J, with 11 bases in the middle. The CDR3 is 16 amino acids. The CDR3 sequence: CASSLDGRPYNSPLHF. DNA for the CDR3: TGCGCCAGCAGCTTGGATGGCAGGCCGTATAATTCACCCCTCCACTTT.

This clone was counted many times. The chain couples TRBV30 to TRBJ1-2, with D unclear. The ends were cut back, 4 bases at V and 1 base at J, with 10 bases in the middle. This CDR3 is built from 13 residues. Germline-derived CDR1 and CDR2 are GTSNPN and SVGIG (reference sequence). This CDR3 reads CAWTRSDNYGYTF. The CDR3 nucleotides are TGTGCCTGGACTAGGTCAGATAACTATGGCTACACCTTC.

The chain links TRBV6-1 to TRBJ1-1, with a tentative D call TRBD1 (5 bases). The CDR3 is 12 residues long. Germline V gene sequence: CDR1 MNHNS, CDR2 SASEGT. Trimming stripped 6 bases from V and 1 base from J, with 6 bases between. DNA for the CDR3: TGTGCCAGCAGGAGGGGGAACACTGAAGCTTTCTTT. Its protein product is CASRRGNTEAFF.

Concerning this clone itself: This CDR3 is also generated by other DNA sequences in the sample. The CDR3 sequence is CASSLGTGSTGELFF. The CDR3 coding sequence is TGTGCCAGCAGCTTAGGCACAGGGTCCACCGGGGAGCTGTTTTTT. This chain links TRBV7-2 with TRBJ2-2, with D possibly TRBD1 on 6 matching bases. Trimming stripped 1 base from V and 4 bases from J, with 10 bases between. The CDR3 length is 15 residues. Germline loops: CDR1 SGHTA, CDR2 FQGNSA.

The chain uses TRBV6-5 and TRBJ1-1, with D possibly TRBD1 on 6 matching bases. Germline values: CDR1 MNHEY, CDR2 SVGAGI. The length of the CDR3 is 15 residues. V was clipped by 1 base and J by 1 base, with 10 bases between them. The CDR3 spells CASSYYRVPNTEAFF. The CDR3 DNA follows: TGTGCCAGCAGTTACTACAGGGTTCCGAACACTGAAGCTTTCTTT.

This clone has a handful of counts. The chain joins TRBV5-1 to TRBJ2-7, with 10 bases matching TRBD2. Germline assignment: CDR1 SGHRS and CDR2 YFSETQ. Losses at the gene ends were 4 bases for V and 6 bases for J; bases not matched to a gene: 7. This CDR3 has 14 residues. The CDR3 bases are TGCGCCAGCAGCCCGTCGGCTAGCGGGAGCGAGCAGTACTTC. Translating gives CASSPSASGSEQYF. The entire variable domain, with the rest obtained from reference TRBV5-1 and TRBJ2-7, is as follows: KAGVTQTPRYLIKTRGQQVTLSCSPISGHRSVSWYQQTPGQGLQFLFEYFSETQRNKGNFPGRFSGRQFSNSRSEMNVSTLELGDSALYLCASSPSASGSEQYFGPGTRLTVT.

This CDR3 is CASSPSAGTSGGNGYEQYF. CDR3 nucleotide sequence: TGTGCCAGCTCACCATCGGCTGGGACTAGCGGGGGAAATGGGTACGAGCAGTACTTC. This sequence joins TRBV18 and TRBJ2-7; 14 bases map to TRBD2. With V trimmed by 2 bases and J by 4 bases, 13 bases remained unmatched. This CDR3 has 19 residues. The germline gives CDR1 KGHSH, CDR2 LQKENI.

The rearrangement joins TRBV11-3 to TRBJ2-5; perhaps TRBD2 as D (5 bases). CDR3 length equals 12 residues. Per germline, CDR1 SGHNT and CDR2 YENEEA. The V and J ends lost 6 bases and 3 bases respectively, with 8 bases between them. In DNA, the CDR3 is TGTGCCAGCAGTCCCGGGGAAGAGACCCAGTACTTC. It specifies CASSPGEETQYF.

The chain couples TRBV10-3 to TRBJ2-1; D is unresolved. The V and J ends lost 6 bases and 5 bases respectively, with 5 bases between them. Germline values: CDR1 ENHRY, CDR2 SYGVKD. The CDR3 consists of 11 residues. In DNA, the CDR3 is TGTGCCATCAGCCTTAACAATGAGCAGTTCTTC. It specifies CAISLNNEQFF.

This chain connects TRBV11-2 to TRBJ2-7, with D uncertain. Between the trimmed V and J ends, which lost 3 bases and 4 bases, there was a span of 10 bases. The CDR3 is 13 amino acids. Looked up from germline, CDR1 is SGHAT and CDR2 is FQNNGV. The CDR3 nucleotides read TGTGCCAGCAGCTTTTCGGACGGATACGAGCAGTACTTC. Translating it yields CASSFSDGYEQYF.

This chain links TRBV5-1 with TRBJ2-3; 8 bases match TRBD1. Unmatched junction bases numbered 9, after V lost 3 bases and J lost 3 bases. Germline-derived CDR1 and CDR2 are SGHRS and YFSETQ. The length of the CDR3 is 16 residues. The CDR3 DNA follows: TGCGCCAGCAGCTATTCTGACAGGGGAGGAACAGATACGCAGTATTTT. Translated: CASSYSDRGGTDTQYF.

V gene TRBV5-1 combines with J gene TRBJ2-7, with 9 bases matching TRBD1. The CDR3 has 16 residues. The junction had 7 bases not matched to a gene; V was cut back by 1 base and J by 2 bases. Germline assignment: CDR1 SGHRS and CDR2 YFSETQ. CDR3: CASSLFSTGGTYEQYF. The CDR3 bases are TGCGCCAGCAGCTTGTTTTCGACAGGGGGAACCTACGAGCAGTACTTC.

The count of this clone is one. J is TRBJ2-1 and V is TRBV11-2; TRBD1 or TRBD2 may be the D gene (5 bases each). V dropped 5 bases and J dropped 3 bases, with 14 bases sitting between them. The CDR3 totals 15 residues. Germline CDR1 SGHAT, CDR2 FQNNGV. CDR3 sequence: CASSQQAGVYNEQFF. The CDR3 nucleotides are TGTGCCAGCAGCCAACAGGCGGGCGTCTACAATGAGCAGTTCTTC. The whole variable domain, filled in from reference TRBV11-2 and TRBJ2-1, reads EAGVAQSPRYKIIEKRQSVAFWCNPISGHATLYWYQQILGQGPKLLIQFQNNGVVDDSQLPKDRFSAERLKGVDSTLKIQPAKLEDSAVYLCASSQQAGVYNEQFFGPGTRLTVL.

This chain connects TRBV9 to TRBJ1-2; D ambiguous. The CDR3 is made up of 14 amino acids. Germline CDR1 and CDR2: SGDLS and YYNGEE. Trimming removed 0 bases at V and 4 bases at J, with 10 bases between. The CDR3 nucleotides read TGTGCCAGCAGCGTAGCTGGCCAGACCTATGGCTACACCTTC. It yields the protein CASSVAGQTYGYTF.

The J gene is TRBJ2-5, the V gene TRBV5-4; D not resolved. From germline, CDR1 is SGHNT and CDR2 YYREEE (reference sequence). The V end was cut by 7 bases, the J end by 5 bases, with 21 bases between. The length of the CDR3 is 15 residues. The CDR3 reads CASGDRANKIETQYF. The CDR3 DNA is TGTGCCAGCGGAGATAGGGCTAACAAGATTGAGACCCAGTACTTC.

This clone came up once. The chain couples TRBV5-1 to TRBJ1-5; D is possibly TRBD1 (5 bases). V was cut by 0 bases and J by 5 bases, with 18 bases left in between. The CDR3 is 17 residues long. The germline gives CDR1 SGHRS, CDR2 YFSETQ. The CDR3 is CASSLGFPGGGDQPQHF. The DNA of the CDR3 is TGCGCCAGCAGCTTGGGGTTCCCGGGTGGGGGAGATCAGCCCCAGCATTTT.

The chain links TRBV5-1 to TRBJ1-6; 8 nucleotides line up with TRBD1. Germline trimming cut 1 base from V and 9 bases from J; bases unmatched to any gene: 12. There are 17 residues in the CDR3. Germline values: CDR1 SGHRS, CDR2 YFSETQ. The CDR3 DNA reads TGCGCCAGCAGCTTGACAATTCAGGGGGCCACGGGTTCACCCCTCCACTTT. It codes for CASSLTIQGATGSPLHF.

A remark on this clone: Other DNA sequences in this sample translate to the same CDR3. The chain joins TRBV6-1 to TRBJ1-1; D unresolved. With 6 bases removed from V and 4 bases from J, the gap between germline ends came to 6 bases. The germline V gene encodes CDR1 MNHNS and CDR2 SASEGT. This CDR3 contains 11 residues. The CDR3 DNA is TGTGCCAGCAGGCGTGGCACTGAAGCTTTCTTT. Amino acid sequence: CASRRGTEAFF.

V gene TRBV5-1 combines with J gene TRBJ1-1, with 9 bases fitting TRBD1. V dropped 4 bases and J dropped 4; count of bases not matched to a gene: 5. The CDR3 has 14 residues. Germline CDR1 SGHRS, CDR2 YFSETQ. Here the CDR3 DNA reads TGCGCCAGCAGCCCGACAGGGGGGAGCACTGAAGCTTTCTTT. Residues: CASSPTGGSTEAFF.

This clone occurred a few times. The V and J genes are TRBV19 and TRBJ1-1; TRBD1 matches at 12 bases. Germline assignment: CDR1 LNHDA and CDR2 SQIVND (reference sequence). The CDR3 is made up of 17 amino acids. V lost 11 bases, J lost 0 bases, and 13 bases stayed unmatched. The CDR3 coding sequence is TGTGCCGTCGGGACAGGGGGCCGAGAGGGCATGAACACTGAAGCTTTCTTT. Translating it yields CAVGTGGREGMNTEAFF.

This clone showed up just once. The J gene is TRBJ2-3, the V gene TRBV6-1; a weak D match, TRBD2 (7 bases). The CDR3 totals 16 residues. Between the trimmed V and J ends, which lost 1 base and 4 bases, there was a span of 15 bases. The V gene's germline CDR1 is MNHNS and CDR2 SASEGT. The DNA for the CDR3 is TGTGCCAGCAGTGAAGATCGGGGGGCGATTGCAGATACGCAGTATTTT. As protein: CASSEDRGAIADTQYF.

This chain uses TRBV19 with TRBJ2-1; 10 bases are a match to TRBD2. Germline V gives CDR1 LNHDA, CDR2 SQIVND (reference sequence). Trimming took 7 bases from V and 4 from J; bases not matched to a gene: 13. The CDR3 is 17 amino acids. CDR3 region: CASMGWSGLARYNEQFF. CDR3 bases: TGTGCCAGTATGGGATGGTCGGGACTAGCGAGATACAATGAGCAGTTCTTC.

V and J are TRBV10-3 and TRBJ2-5; D uncertain. Trimming stripped 6 bases from V and 4 bases from J, with 3 bases between. The CDR3 contains 10 residues. Germline-derived CDR1 and CDR2 are ENHRY and SYGVKD. The CDR3 DNA sequence: TGTGCCATCAGAGTAGAGACCCAGTACTTC. Its protein is CAIRVETQYF.

The chain uses TRBV6-1 and TRBJ1-3, with D uncertain. Trimming shortened V by 6 bases and J by 4 bases, and 13 bases separated the two germline ends. This CDR3 contains 14 residues. The germline CDR1 and CDR2 sequences are MNHNS and SASEGT. The CDR3 nucleotides are TGTGCCAGCAGCTTACCTGTTATCGGAAACACCATATATTTT. This encodes CASSLPVIGNTIYF.

The chain is built from TRBV18 and TRBJ2-3; 10 bases fit TRBD2. Germline lookup yields CDR1 KGHSH and CDR2 LQKENI. With V trimmed by 2 bases and J by 6 bases, 11 bases remained unmatched. The CDR3 totals 17 residues. The CDR3 bases are TGTGCCAGCTCACCAGGTCCCCCAGCGGGAGGGAAGGATACGCAGTATTTT. Translated: CASSPGPPAGGKDTQYF. The complete variable domain, with remaining parts taken from reference TRBV18 and TRBJ2-3, reads NAGVMQNPRHLVRRRGQEARLRCSPMKGHSHVYWYRQLPEEGLKFMVYLQKENIIDESGMPKERFSAEFPKEGPSILRIQQVVRGDSAAYFCASSPGPPAGGKDTQYFGPGTRLTVL.

This clone has a single count. The gene calls are TRBV29-1 and TRBJ2-3, with 10 bases identical to TRBD2. The length of the CDR3 is 15 residues. Germline CDR1 reads SQVTM; CDR2 reads ANQGSEA. J was trimmed by 5 bases and V by 4 bases; bases with no gene match: 9. CDR3 DNA: TGCAGCGTTGCCCAAGCGGGAGGGCCAATAGATACGCAGTATTTT. Protein product: CSVAQAGGPIDTQYF.

At least ten counts were recorded for this clone. The junction departs from germline at one end; a sequencing error may be responsible. The chain links TRBV7-9 to TRBJ2-1; 8 nucleotides line up with TRBD2. Germline CDR1 is SEHNR and CDR2 is FQNEAQ (reference sequence). This CDR3 spans 14 amino acids. CDR3 bases: TGTGCCAGCAGCATAGCCGGGACTAGGGGAGAGCAGTTCTTC. Protein sequence: CASSIAGTRGEQFF.